The sequence of this T cell receptor (beta chain) was determined in a study of cytomegalovirus exposure and HLA in healthy donors. The PCR used 60 Vbeta and 13 Jbeta primers. Assay used: immunoSEQ multiplex PCR; TCRdb lists only in-frame clones, some missing. The sample has approximately 190,000 clones; approximately 88% are singletons. Comments on this clone: Its target is not known.

Germline lookup yields CDR1 MGHDK and CDR2 SYGVNS. V lost 1 base, J lost 6 bases, and 10 bases lay in between. The CDR3 has 13 residues. General observations from the study: When analyzed later, a missense DCLRE1C variant was found to be linked to TCR beta V- and J-gene trimming. Later, TCR association rates were found to vary by HLA locus, highest for DRB1 and lowest for HLA-C. Accurate prediction of most subjects' HLA-A and HLA-B alleles from TCR beta sequences was reported. A later analysis reportedly found fewer N-insertions in an Asian-associated ancestry cluster than the approximately 730-donor mean.

Sequencing was performed on PBMCs. The rearrangement links TRBV25-1 to TRBJ2-7; D ambiguous. The sequence derives from a boy younger than 18 in good health and CMV-seronegative. CDR3 region: CASSEWANGEQYF. CDR3 coding DNA: TGTGCCAGCAGTGAATGGGCGAACGGCGAGCAGTACTTC.